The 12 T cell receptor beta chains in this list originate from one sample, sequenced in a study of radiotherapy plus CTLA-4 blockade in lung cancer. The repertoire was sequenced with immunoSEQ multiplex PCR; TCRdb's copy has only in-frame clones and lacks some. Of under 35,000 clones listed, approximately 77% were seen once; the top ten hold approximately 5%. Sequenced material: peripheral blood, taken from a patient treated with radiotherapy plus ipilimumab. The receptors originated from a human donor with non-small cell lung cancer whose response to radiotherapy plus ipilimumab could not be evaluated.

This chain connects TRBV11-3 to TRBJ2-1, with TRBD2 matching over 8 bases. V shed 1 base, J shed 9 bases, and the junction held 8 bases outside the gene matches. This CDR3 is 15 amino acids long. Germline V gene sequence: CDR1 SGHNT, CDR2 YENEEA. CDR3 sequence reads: CASSLAGRAASEQFF. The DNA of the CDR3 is TGTGCCAGCAGCTTAGCCGGGAGGGCCGCGTCTGAGCAGTTCTTC.

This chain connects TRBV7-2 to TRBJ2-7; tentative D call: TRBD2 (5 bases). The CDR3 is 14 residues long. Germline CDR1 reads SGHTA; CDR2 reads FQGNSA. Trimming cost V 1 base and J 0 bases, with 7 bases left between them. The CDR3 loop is CASSLGRSSYEQYF. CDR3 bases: TGTGCCAGCAGCTTAGGGAGGAGCTCCTACGAGCAGTACTTC.

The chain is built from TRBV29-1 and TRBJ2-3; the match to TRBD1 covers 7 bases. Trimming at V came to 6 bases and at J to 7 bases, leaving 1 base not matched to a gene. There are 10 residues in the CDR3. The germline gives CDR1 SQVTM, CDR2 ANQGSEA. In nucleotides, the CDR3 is TGCAGCGTGACAGGGTATACGCAGTATTTT. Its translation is CSVTGYTQYF.

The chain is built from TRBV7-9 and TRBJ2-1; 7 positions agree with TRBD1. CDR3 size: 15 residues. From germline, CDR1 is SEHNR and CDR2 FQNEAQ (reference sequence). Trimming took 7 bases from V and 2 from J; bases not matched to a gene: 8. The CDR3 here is CASNPPGGPYNEQFF. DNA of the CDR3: TGTGCCAGCAACCCGCCAGGGGGACCCTACAATGAGCAGTTCTTC.

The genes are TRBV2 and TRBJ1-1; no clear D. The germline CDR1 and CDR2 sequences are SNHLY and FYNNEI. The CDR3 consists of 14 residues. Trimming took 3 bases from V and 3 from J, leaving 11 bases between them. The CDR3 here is CASSDFFGYTEAFF. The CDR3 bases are TGTGCCAGCAGTGACTTCTTCGGGTACACTGAAGCTTTCTTT.

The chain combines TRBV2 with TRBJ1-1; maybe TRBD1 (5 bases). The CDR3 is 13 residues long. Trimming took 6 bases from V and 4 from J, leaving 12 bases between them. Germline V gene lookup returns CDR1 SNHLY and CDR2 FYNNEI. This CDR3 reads CASRTTGITEAFF. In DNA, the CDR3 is TGTGCCAGCAGGACAACAGGTATCACTGAAGCTTTCTTT. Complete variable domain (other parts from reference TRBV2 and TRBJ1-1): EPEVTQTPSHQVTQMGQEVILRCVPISNHLYFYWYRQILGQKVEFLVSFYNNEISEKSEIFDDQFSVERPDGSNFTLKIRSTKLEDSAMYFCASRTTGITEAFFGQGTRLTVV.

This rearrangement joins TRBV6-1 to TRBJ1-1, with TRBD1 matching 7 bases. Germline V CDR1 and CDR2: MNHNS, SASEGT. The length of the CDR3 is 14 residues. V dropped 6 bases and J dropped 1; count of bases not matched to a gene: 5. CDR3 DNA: TGTGCCAGCAGATTCAGGGGGACGAACACTGAAGCTTTCTTT. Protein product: CASRFRGTNTEAFF.

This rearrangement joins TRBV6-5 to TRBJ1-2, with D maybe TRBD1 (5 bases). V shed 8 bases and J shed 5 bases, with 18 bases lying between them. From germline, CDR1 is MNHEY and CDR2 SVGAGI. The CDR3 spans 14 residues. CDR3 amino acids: CASGGVGRDYGYTF. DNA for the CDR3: TGTGCCAGCGGGGGGGTTGGTCGGGATTATGGCTACACCTTC.

This CDR3 reads CASSYKGSGGYTF. The CDR3 DNA is TGTGCCAGCAGTTATAAGGGATCGGGGGGCTACACCTTC. The rearrangement joins TRBV6-6 to TRBJ1-2; no reliable D call. The CDR3 has 13 amino acids. CDR1 is MNHNY, CDR2 SVGAGI, per germline (reference sequence). V was cut by 3 bases and J by 8 bases, with 13 bases left in between.

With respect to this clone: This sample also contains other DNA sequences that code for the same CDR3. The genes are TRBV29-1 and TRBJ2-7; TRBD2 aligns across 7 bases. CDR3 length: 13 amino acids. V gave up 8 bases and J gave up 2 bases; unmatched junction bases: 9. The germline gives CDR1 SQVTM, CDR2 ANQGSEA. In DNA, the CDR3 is TGCAGCTGCACGGGAGGTTCTCCCTACGAGCAGTACTTC. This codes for CSCTGGSPYEQYF.

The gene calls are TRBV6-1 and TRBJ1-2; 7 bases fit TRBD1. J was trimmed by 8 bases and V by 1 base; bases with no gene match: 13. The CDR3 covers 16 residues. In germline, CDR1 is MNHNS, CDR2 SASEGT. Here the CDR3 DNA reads TGTGCCAGCAGTGAAGTTTTGGTCACAGGGGCAGGAGGCTACACCTTC. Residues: CASSEVLVTGAGGYTF.

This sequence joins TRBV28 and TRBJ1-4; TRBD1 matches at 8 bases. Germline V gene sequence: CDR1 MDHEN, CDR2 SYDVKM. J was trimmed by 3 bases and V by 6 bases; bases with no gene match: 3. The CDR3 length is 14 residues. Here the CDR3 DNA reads TGTGCCAGCAGGGAGACAGGGGCTAATGAAAAACTGTTTTTT. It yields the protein CASRETGANEKLFF.